This T cell receptor beta chain was captured by sequencing in a study of shared clonotypes between healthy human individuals. Profiled with immunoSEQ multiplex PCR; TCRdb holds only in-frame clones, not every one. The table records 450,000 to 500,000 clones, about 84% of them present only once. The germline V and J ends were trimmed by 7 bases and 5 bases, with 17 bases remaining between them. This CDR3 has 14 amino acids. Germline CDR1 reads MDHEN; CDR2 reads SYDVKM. The sample comprised PBMCs. The TCR comes from a woman aged 40 to 50 in good health. Some clones in this sample may be carry-over from other donors' samples. V usage is TRBV28 and J usage is TRBJ1-1; D might be TRBD1 (6 bases). The CDR3 is CASNPRTERTEAFF. The CDR3 DNA reads TGTGCCAGCAACCCCCGGACAGAGAGGACTGAAGCTTTCTTT.